What follows are 14 T cell receptor beta chains derived from one specimen sequenced in a study of cytomegalovirus exposure and HLA in healthy donors. Profiling relied on immunoSEQ multiplex PCR, and the TCRdb table lists in-frame clones only, not all of them. The profile shows roughly 120,000 clones, 70% to 90% of them singletons. Sequencing was done on a sample of PBMCs. Receptors were obtained from a woman between 25 and 40 years old in good health and CMV-seropositive.

This chain joins TRBV28 and TRBJ2-7, with a weak D call TRBD1 (5 bases). The CDR3 sequence is 12 residues long. V lost 1 base to trimming and J lost 6 bases, with 7 bases between them. Germline V gene sequence: CDR1 MDHEN, CDR2 SYDVKM. For the CDR3, the DNA is TGTGCCAGCAGTTTATCCAGGGTCGAGCAGTACTTC. Its translation is CASSLSRVEQYF.

The chain combines TRBV5-6 with TRBJ1-3; 10 bases fit TRBD1. J lost 3 bases, V lost 4 bases, and 10 bases had no gene match. CDR3 length equals 17 residues. CDR1 is SGHDT and CDR2 is YYEEEE in the germline V gene. The CDR3 loop reads CASSQTGGEYLGNTIYF. As DNA, the CDR3 is TGTGCCAGCAGCCAGACAGGGGGCGAGTATCTTGGAAACACCATATATTTT.

This sequence joins TRBV15 and TRBJ2-2, with 8 bases aligning to TRBD1. The CDR3 length is 15 residues. The germline V gene has CDR1 LNHNV and CDR2 YYDKDF (reference sequence). J lost 5 bases, V lost 9 bases, and 11 bases had no gene match. CDR3 region: CATMKDRVGTGELFF. CDR3 DNA: TGTGCCACGATGAAGGACAGGGTTGGTACCGGGGAGCTGTTTTTT.

This chain uses TRBV2 with TRBJ2-1; 8 nucleotides agree with TRBD2. The CDR3 has 15 residues. From germline, CDR1 is SNHLY and CDR2 FYNNEI. The ends lost 4 bases at V and 9 bases at J; junction bases unmatched: 11. The CDR3 is CASSGVSGVDGEQFF. CDR3 coding DNA: TGTGCCAGCAGTGGGGTTAGCGGGGTGGATGGTGAGCAGTTCTTC.

V usage is TRBV2 and J usage is TRBJ1-2; the D is unclear. CDR1 is SNHLY, CDR2 FYNNEI, per germline. The CDR3 spans 13 residues. V lost 4 bases, J lost 5 bases, and 11 bases lay in between. The CDR3 is CASSGAVHYGYTF. The CDR3 region has the DNA TGTGCCAGCAGTGGGGCAGTACATTATGGCTACACCTTC.

This clone has just one count. V usage is TRBV2 and J usage is TRBJ1-2, with D unclear. Germline loops: CDR1 SNHLY, CDR2 FYNNEI. This CDR3 region has 14 residues. Trimming pared 2 bases from V and 8 bases from J, leaving 15 bases between. The CDR3 nucleotides are TGTGCCAGCAGTGAACTCCACGGTGGGCGAGGCTACACCTTC. This encodes CASSELHGGRGYTF.

V and J are TRBV5-1 and TRBJ2-5; D possibly corresponds to TRBD1 (6 bases). V shed 7 bases and J shed 2 bases, with 15 bases lying between them. The CDR3 extends over 14 amino acids. Germline CDR1 SGHRS, CDR2 YFSETQ. CDR3 coding DNA: TGCGCCAGCGCGACCGGACAGCCACAAGAGACCCAGTACTTC. Translating it yields CASATGQPQETQYF.

V and J are TRBV6-1 and TRBJ2-5, with D possibly TRBD2 on 7 matching bases. In germline, CDR1 is MNHNS, CDR2 SASEGT. The V and J ends lost 8 bases and 10 bases respectively, with 23 bases between them. The CDR3 extends over 14 amino acids. The CDR3 loop reads CASLPGGGALDQYF. The DNA of the CDR3 is TGTGCCAGCCTCCCGGGTGGGGGGGCGTTGGACCAGTACTTC.

The CDR3 reads CASSTRYGQKPSTDTQYF. The CDR3 bases are TGTGCCAGCAGCACTCGCTATGGACAGAAACCTAGCACAGATACGCAGTATTTT. The gene calls are TRBV7-8 and TRBJ2-3; possible D gene TRBD1, 6 bases. The germline CDR1 and CDR2 sequences are SGHVS and FQNEAQ. The CDR3 totals 18 residues. V was trimmed by 5 bases and J by 0 bases, leaving 21 bases between them.

The rearrangement links TRBV7-8 to TRBJ1-4; TRBD1 matches 7 bases. In germline, CDR1 is SGHVS, CDR2 FQNEAQ. The CDR3 spans 15 residues. V gave up 1 base and J gave up 7 bases; unmatched junction bases: 6. CDR3 protein: CASSLVRGSREKLFF. CDR3 nucleotide sequence: TGTGCCAGCAGCTTAGTCAGGGGGTCTCGTGAAAAACTGTTTTTT.

The V and J genes are TRBV18 and TRBJ2-4; TRBD1 might be the D (5 bases). The CDR3 sequence is 16 residues long. V lost 1 base and J 0 bases, leaving 10 bases between the germline ends. Germline V gene lookup returns CDR1 KGHSH and CDR2 LQKENI. The CDR3 loop reads CASSPLRVGAKNIQYF. In nucleotides, the CDR3 is TGTGCCAGCTCACCACTCAGGGTTGGAGCCAAAAACATTCAGTACTTC.

The V gene is TRBV4-1, the J gene TRBJ1-4; D uncertain. Germline V gene data show CDR1 as MGHRA and CDR2 as YSYEKL. The CDR3 totals 15 residues. V lost 0 bases and J 8 bases, leaving 13 bases between the germline ends. This CDR3 is CASSQEGTWEEKLFF. The CDR3, as DNA: TGCGCCAGCAGCCAAGAGGGCACGTGGGAGGAAAAACTGTTTTTT.

The rearrangement links TRBV30 to TRBJ2-7; tentative D call: TRBD1 (6 bases). This CDR3 region has 15 residues. Trimming pared 2 bases from V and 2 bases from J, leaving 16 bases between. The germline gives CDR1 GTSNPN, CDR2 SVGIG (reference sequence). CDR3 in DNA: TGTGCCTGGAGTAGGCGACAGGTCCTCGCCTACGAGCAGTACTTC. Translated: CAWSRRQVLAYEQYF.

The chain couples TRBV7-3 to TRBJ1-2, with D hard to call. The CDR3 is 13 amino acids. The ends were cut back, 5 bases at V and 0 bases at J, with 7 bases in the middle. Germline CDR1 is SGHTA and CDR2 is FQGTGA. CDR3 sequence (DNA): TGTGCCAGCAGCCCTGACTCTAACTATGGCTACACCTTC. It is translated as CASSPDSNYGYTF.